Following are 10 T cell receptor beta chains from one sample sequenced in a study of blood T cell repertoires in COVID-19. The data were produced by immunoSEQ multiplex PCR, yet TCRdb's version contains in-frame clones alone and is incomplete. Among 70,000 or so clones listed, approximately 90% were seen once. Sample: peripheral blood. These receptor sequences come from a woman of 80 years or more with active COVID-19.

This clone was observed a few times. The genes are TRBV18 and TRBJ2-1, with 8 bases identical to TRBD2. The CDR3 has 16 amino acids. Trimming at V came to 1 base and at J to 7 bases, leaving 9 bases not matched to a gene. In germline, CDR1 is KGHSH, CDR2 LQKENI. The CDR3 coding sequence is TGTGCCAGCTCACCACGCCGTTGGGGACTAGAGAATGAGCAGTTCTTC. Amino acids: CASSPRRWGLENEQFF.

The J gene is TRBJ1-6, the V gene TRBV7-2; TRBD1 matches 7 bases. This CDR3 spans 14 amino acids. Germline loops: CDR1 SGHTA, CDR2 FQGNSA. The junction had 1 base not matched to a gene; V was cut back by 3 bases and J by 5 bases. The DNA of the CDR3 is TGTGCCAGCAGCTTGGGACAGAATAATTCACCCCTCCACTTT. Its protein product is CASSLGQNNSPLHF.

The chain is built from TRBV5-1 and TRBJ2-3, with D uncertain. The CDR3 extends over 12 amino acids. Germline assignment: CDR1 SGHRS and CDR2 YFSETQ. Trimming shortened V by 3 bases and J by 4 bases, and 6 bases separated the two germline ends. The CDR3 coding sequence is TGCGCCAGCAGCTCCCCCGCAGATACGCAGTATTTT. Translated: CASSSPADTQYF. Based on the CDR3 plus reference TRBV5-1 and TRBJ2-3, the full variable domain is KAGVTQTPRYLIKTRGQQVTLSCSPISGHRSVSWYQQTPGQGLQFLFEYFSETQRNKGNFPGRFSGRQFSNSRSEMNVSTLELGDSALYLCASSSPADTQYFGPGTRLTVL.

The chain is built from TRBV5-1 and TRBJ2-3; 13 nucleotides match TRBD2. V shed 1 base, J shed 3 bases, and the junction held 14 bases outside the gene matches. The germline CDR1 and CDR2 sequences are SGHRS and YFSETQ. The CDR3 sequence is 20 residues long. The CDR3 coding sequence is TGCGCCAGCAGCTTGTATGGACTAGCGGGAGTGGGGGACACTACAGATACGCAGTATTTT. This sequence encodes CASSLYGLAGVGDTTDTQYF.

This clone appeared once. The genes are TRBV29-1 and TRBJ2-7, with TRBD1 identical over 7 bases. Per the germline V gene, CDR1 is SQVTM and CDR2 is ANQGSEA. V was pared by 6 bases and J by 3 bases, with 11 bases of the junction left unmatched. The CDR3 runs 14 residues. Here the CDR3 DNA reads TGCAGCGTCAGGGACAGAGTGAACAACTACGAGCAGTACTTC. Protein: CSVRDRVNNYEQYF.

The rearrangement uses TRBV5-1 and TRBJ2-1; 9 nucleotides align to TRBD2. There are 18 residues in the CDR3. V shed 1 base, J shed 4 bases, and the junction held 12 bases outside the gene matches. From germline, CDR1 is SGHRS and CDR2 YFSETQ. CDR3 in amino acids: CASSLQRLAALGYNEQFF. The CDR3 DNA is TGCGCCAGCAGCTTGCAGAGACTAGCGGCCCTGGGGTACAATGAGCAGTTCTTC.

This clone was picked up one time. The rearrangement joins TRBV7-8 to TRBJ2-2, with D possibly TRBD2 on 6 matching bases. Trimming shortened V by 2 bases and J by 1 base, and 8 bases separated the two germline ends. Looked up from germline, CDR1 is SGHVS and CDR2 is FQNEAQ. The CDR3 is 15 amino acids. CDR3 sequence: CASSLRRENTGELFF. CDR3 DNA: TGTGCCAGCAGCTTAAGGCGGGAGAACACCGGGGAGCTGTTTTTT.

The V gene is TRBV7-2, the J gene TRBJ2-3; 7 nucleotides agree with TRBD2. J gave up 1 base and V 5 bases, and 9 bases lay outside the gene matches. This CDR3 region has 16 residues. Germline CDR1 is SGHTA and CDR2 is FQGNSA. CDR3 region: CASSMRGGSGTDTQYF. CDR3 DNA sequence: TGTGCCAGCAGCATGCGCGGGGGTAGCGGCACAGATACGCAGTATTTT. The variable domain in full, with the rest retrieved from reference TRBV7-2 and TRBJ2-3, is GAGVSQSPSNKVTEKGKDVELRCDPISGHTALYWYRQSLGQGLEFLIYFQGNSAPDKSGLPSDRFSAERTGGSVSTLTIQRTQQEDSAVYLCASSMRGGSGTDTQYFGPGTRLTVL.

The CDR3 nucleotides read TGTGCCAGCAGCCTAGACAGGGGGCTTTATGGCTACACCTTC. It is translated as CASSLDRGLYGYTF. The J gene is TRBJ1-2, the V gene TRBV5-4, with 10 bases identical to TRBD1. Unmatched junction bases numbered 5, after V lost 4 bases and J lost 5 bases. CDR1 is SGHNT, CDR2 YYREEE, per germline (reference sequence). The CDR3 length is 14 residues.

V and J are TRBV28 and TRBJ1-5, with D uncertain. Germline values: CDR1 MDHEN, CDR2 SYDVKM. V was trimmed by 3 bases and J by 0 bases, leaving 15 bases between them. The CDR3 length is 17 residues. CDR3 DNA sequence: TGTGCCAGCAGTTTTCACCTGGCCATTTATAGCAATCAGCCCCAGCATTTT. This sequence encodes CASSFHLAIYSNQPQHF.